This T cell receptor beta chain appears in the sequencing data of a study of early T cells in non-severe SARS-CoV-2 infection. Study results and limitations: Anti-spike CD8 responses were favored by VDJdb matching, which missed private and CD4 specificities.

V lost 7 bases and J lost 2, with 12 bases in between. Per the germline V gene, CDR1 is GTSNPN and CDR2 is SVGIG (reference sequence). The CDR3 has 13 amino acids. TCRdb called the 5' RACE reads again in MiXCR, with one record for every CDR3 protein. The sample lists about 30,000 distinct CDR3 sequences, approximately 5.1% occurring once. This clonotype was picked up a small number of times. As yet, its antigen is unknown. The J gene is TRBJ2-1, the V gene TRBV30; D possibly corresponds to TRBD1 (5 bases). Sequencing used whole blood. The sequence derives from an adult who was a healthcare worker with PCR-confirmed SARS-CoV-2 infection or an uninfected control (not recorded which). CDR3: CASTGAAYNEQFF. For the CDR3, the DNA is TGTGCCTCCACTGGGGCCGCCTACAATGAGCAGTTCTTC.